This T cell receptor (beta chain) was found in a study of early T cells in non-severe SARS-CoV-2 infection. Via MiXCR, TCRdb re-called the 5' RACE reads, giving one row per CDR3 protein. The table lists tens of thousands of distinct CDR3 sequences, about a tenth of them singletons. This CDR3 contains 15 residues. Germline CDR1 reads GTSNPN; CDR2 reads SVGIG (reference sequence). Deletions cut 0 bases from V and 2 bases from J, with 11 bases between. The clonotype was recovered from an adult who was a healthcare worker with PCR-confirmed SARS-CoV-2 infection or an uninfected control (not recorded which). This sequence joins TRBV30 and TRBJ1-3; D not certain. The source material was whole blood. The CDR3 sequence is CAWSVPGGAGNTIYF. The CDR3, as DNA: TGTGCCTGGAGTGTACCGGGAGGAGCTGGAAACACCATATATTTT.